This TCR beta chain was found in a study of T-cell memory formation after mild COVID-19. This clonotype was detected many times. Germline CDR1 and CDR2: SNHLY and FYNNEI. The V end lost 3 bases, the J end lost 1 base, and 15 bases lay between the germline ends. CDR3 length: 16 residues. TCRdb re-called the 5' RACE reads through MiXCR, storing one row per CDR3 protein. The table records fewer than 30,000 distinct CDR3 sequences, around 12% of them present only once. The sample comprised PBMCs or a T cell subset sorted from them (not recorded which). J is TRBJ1-1 and V is TRBV2, with D uncertain. The sequence came from an adult woman who had mild COVID-19 (a few samples of this study predate the infection). Cell type and time point are not known. CDR3 coding DNA: TGTGCCAGCAGTGAGGAGACATTCTTTTCGAACACTGAAGCTTTCTTT. Translating gives CASSEETFFSNTEAFF.